One and the same sample provided the 3 T cell receptor beta chains below, sequenced in a study of PD-L1 blockade in urothelial cancer. Indicated time point: peripheral blood 6 weeks after treatment start. Sequencing was performed with immunoSEQ multiplex PCR; in TCRdb, only in-frame clones are kept and a portion is missing. The top ten clones hold approximately 8% of a sample with 80,000 to 95,000 clones, roughly 80% of them seen once. The material was PBMCs, obtained around atezolizumab (anti-PD-L1) treatment. The receptors stem from a man aged 65 to 85 with urothelial cancer.

CDR3 DNA sequence: TGTGCCAGCAGTAGAACAGGGGGCTATGAAAAACTGTTTTTT. As protein: CASSRTGGYEKLFF. V and J are TRBV6-1 and TRBJ1-4; 9 bases map to TRBD1. This CDR3 contains 14 residues. With 5 bases clipped from V and 6 bases from J, the junction kept 4 bases outside the gene matches. Germline V gives CDR1 MNHNS, CDR2 SASEGT.

The chain recombines TRBV30 with TRBJ1-3; 7 bases are shared with TRBD1. The CDR3 consists of 14 residues. Germline V gene lookup returns CDR1 GTSNPN and CDR2 SVGIG (reference sequence). Germline trimming cut 2 bases from V and 0 bases from J; bases unmatched to any gene: 1. DNA of the CDR3: TGTGCCTGGAGTCGGGACAGCTCTGGAAACACCATATATTTT. Amino acid sequence: CAWSRDSSGNTIYF.

This sequence joins TRBV21-1 and TRBJ2-1; the table's TRBD2 call for D was not verified on the DNA. TRBV21-1 is designated a pseudogene. The CDR3 totals 18 residues. CDR3 residues: CASSKPHTGLAGANEQFF. CDR3 nucleotides: TGTGCCAGCAGCAAACCACATACGGGACTAGCGGGAGCTAATGAGCAGTTCTTC.